The 23 T cell receptor beta chains below all came from one sample that was sequenced in a study of Tregs in tolerant kidney transplant recipients. The protocol was immunoSEQ multiplex PCR, while the TCRdb copy is restricted to in-frame clones and leaves out a portion. The data contain over 50,000 clones, around 83% of them singletons. The sequencing input was CD4+ T cells from blood. These receptor sequences come from a human donor in good health.

The rearrangement joins TRBV28 to TRBJ2-1; perhaps TRBD2 as D (6 bases). Germline CDR1 reads MDHEN; CDR2 reads SYDVKM. The CDR3 is made up of 17 amino acids. V lost 8 bases and J 1 base, leaving 21 bases between the germline ends. The CDR3 reads CASWGRDGSGSYNEQFF. The CDR3 DNA is TGTGCCAGCTGGGGCCGGGACGGGAGTGGGTCCTACAATGAGCAGTTCTTC.

The V and J genes are TRBV21-1 and TRBJ2-7. TRBV21-1 is classified as a pseudogene. There are 15 residues in the CDR3. This CDR3 reads CASSKRPGRSYEQYF. The CDR3 DNA is TGTGCCAGCAGCAAAAGGCCCGGGCGGAGCTACGAGCAGTACTTC.

V usage is TRBV14 and J usage is TRBJ2-2; D might be TRBD1 or TRBD2, each matching 5 bases. Germline CDR1 is SGHDN and CDR2 is FVKESK. This CDR3 has 14 residues. The V and J ends lost 1 base and 6 bases respectively, with 9 bases between them. CDR3 in DNA: TGTGCCAGCAGCCAAGTTGGGGGAGCCGGGGAGCTGTTTTTT. As protein: CASSQVGGAGELFF.

This chain connects TRBV27 to TRBJ2-2, with a possible D match to TRBD1 (5 bases). The V gene lost 3 bases and the J gene lost 7 bases, with 15 bases spanning the gap. The CDR3 sequence is 15 residues long. The germline V gene encodes CDR1 MNHEY and CDR2 SMNVEV (reference sequence). CDR3: CASSFRGASIGELFF. The CDR3 DNA follows: TGTGCCAGCAGTTTTCGTGGGGCGTCGATCGGGGAGCTGTTTTTT.

The chain links TRBV30 to TRBJ1-6, with a tentative D call TRBD1 (6 bases). Germline loops: CDR1 GTSNPN, CDR2 SVGIG (reference sequence). The CDR3 runs 15 residues. V was pared by 0 bases and J by 8 bases, with 14 bases between. CDR3 in amino acids: CAWSVGRGSDSPLHF. CDR3 nucleotide sequence: TGTGCCTGGAGTGTGGGCAGGGGATCTGATTCACCCCTCCACTTT.

This clone has a handful of counts. The chain recombines TRBV21-1 with TRBJ1-1. TRBV21-1 corresponds to a pseudogene. The CDR3 loop spans 15 amino acids. The CDR3 region is CASSKKGGGNTEAFF. The CDR3 bases are TGTGCCAGCAGCAAAAAAGGGGGGGGAAACACTGAAGCTTTCTTT.

The J gene is TRBJ2-5, the V gene TRBV4-2; the match to TRBD1 covers 8 bases. Trimming at V came to 3 bases and at J to 0 bases, leaving 3 bases not matched to a gene. Germline assignment: CDR1 LGHNA and CDR2 YNFKEQ. This CDR3 is built from 15 residues. CDR3 amino acids: CASSQEGQDQETQYF. The CDR3 DNA reads as TGTGCCAGCAGCCAGGAGGGACAGGACCAAGAGACCCAGTACTTC.

The chain combines TRBV4-1 with TRBJ2-7, with D perhaps TRBD1 (6 bases). V was cut by 4 bases and J by 7 bases, with 14 bases left in between. CDR1 is MGHRA, CDR2 YSYEKL, per germline. The CDR3 is made up of 13 amino acids. CDR3 protein: CASSRTPGEEQYF. CDR3 sequence (DNA): TGCGCCAGCAGCCGAACCCCAGGGGAAGAGCAGTACTTC.

This chain's CDR3 is CASSRNRQGSEQYF. The CDR3, as DNA: TGTGCCAGCAGCCGAAATCGACAGGGATCCGAGCAGTACTTC. The rearrangement joins TRBV5-4 to TRBJ2-7, with 7 positions matching TRBD1. Germline V gives CDR1 SGHNT, CDR2 YYREEE (reference sequence). This CDR3 is 14 amino acids long. Losses at the gene ends were 4 bases for V and 6 bases for J; bases not matched to a gene: 10. The full variable domain, its missing parts supplied by reference TRBV5-4 and TRBJ2-7, is ETGVTQSPTHLIKTRGQQVTLRCSSQSGHNTVSWYQQALGQGPQFIFQYYREEENGRGNFPPRFSGLQFPNYSSELNVNALELDDSALYLCASSRNRQGSEQYFGPGTRLTVT.

This rearrangement joins TRBV4-2 to TRBJ2-7, with TRBD2 matching over 9 bases. The CDR3 totals 17 residues. Trimming removed 0 bases from V and 3 bases from J; junction bases left unmatched: 9. Germline V gene sequence: CDR1 LGHNA, CDR2 YNFKEQ. Written as DNA, the CDR3 is TGTGCCAGCAGCCAAGATTCGCCGAGACTAGCGGACTACGAGCAGTACTTC. This encodes CASSQDSPRLADYEQYF.

V is TRBV19 and J is TRBJ1-2, with 7 bases aligning to TRBD1. V shed 8 bases and J 0 bases; nucleotides not matched to a gene: 12. Per germline, CDR1 LNHDA and CDR2 SQIVND (reference sequence). The CDR3 extends over 16 amino acids. The DNA for the CDR3 is TGTGCCAGTGGGGCGCTATCACAGGGGACTAACTATGGCTACACCTTC. Encoded protein: CASGALSQGTNYGYTF.

This clone is a singleton in its sample. This chain uses TRBV27 with TRBJ1-1, with D hard to call. The CDR3 runs 15 residues. In germline, CDR1 is MNHEY, CDR2 SMNVEV (reference sequence). Trimming stripped 2 bases from V and 4 bases from J, with 14 bases between. The CDR3 coding sequence is TGTGCCAGCAGTTTAAGAGACACCGGCCCCACTGAAGCTTTCTTT. Translation gives CASSLRDTGPTEAFF.

V usage is TRBV29-1 and J usage is TRBJ2-1; D assignment may be TRBD1 or TRBD2 (6 bases each). CDR1 is SQVTM, CDR2 ANQGSEA, per germline. The CDR3 has 13 residues. V was trimmed by 5 bases and J by 9 bases, leaving 17 bases between them. The CDR3 protein is CSVQGLADPEQFF. In nucleotides, the CDR3 is TGCAGCGTTCAGGGGTTAGCGGACCCTGAGCAGTTCTTC.

The chain employs TRBV20-1 and TRBJ1-2; D remains unclear. The germline CDR1 and CDR2 sequences are DFQATT and SNEGSKA (reference sequence). V was pared by 5 bases and J by 8 bases, with 12 bases between. This CDR3 contains 11 residues. The CDR3 protein is CSASRTQGYTF. In nucleotides, the CDR3 is TGCAGTGCTTCTCGGACCCAGGGCTACACCTTC.

As to this clone: With a much larger clone just one base away, this may be a read error. This sample includes further DNA sequences coding for the same CDR3. The chain combines TRBV14 with TRBJ2-5, with no clear D. In germline, CDR1 is SGHDN, CDR2 FVKESK. V shed 6 bases and J shed 8 bases, with 10 bases lying between them. The CDR3 extends over 11 amino acids. For the CDR3, the DNA is TGTGCCAGCAGTGCCCGTGGAACCCAGTACTTC. It translates to CASSARGTQYF. Full variable domain (outside the CDR3, taken from reference TRBV14 and TRBJ2-5): EAGVTQFPSHSVIEKGQTVTLRCDPISGHDNLYWYRRVMGKEIKFLLHFVKESKQDESGMPNNRFLAERTGGTYSTLKVQPAELEDSGVYFCASSARGTQYFGPGTRLLVL.

The CDR3 loop is CASSSPRPGQGASTGELFF. The CDR3 DNA follows: TGTGCCAGCAGTTCTCCCAGGCCGGGACAGGGGGCCAGCACCGGGGAGCTGTTTTTT. The chain employs TRBV7-2 and TRBJ2-2, with 12 bases aligning to TRBD1. The trim removed 6 bases at V and 4 bases at J, leaving 15 bases unmatched. CDR1 SGHTA and CDR2 FQGNSA come from the germline V gene. The CDR3 consists of 19 residues.

In its sample, this clone was seen once. The chain combines TRBV5-4 with TRBJ1-1, with TRBD1 as a possible D gene (6 bases). V was shortened by 5 bases and J by 5 bases, with 16 bases between the two germline ends. The CDR3 covers 14 residues. Germline V gene data show CDR1 as SGHNT and CDR2 as YYREEE (reference sequence). The CDR3 region is CASRGRQESTEAFF. DNA of the CDR3: TGTGCCAGCAGGGGTAGACAGGAATCAACTGAAGCTTTCTTT.

V and J are TRBV5-4 and TRBJ2-1; 8 nucleotides line up with TRBD2. CDR1 is SGHNT, CDR2 YYREEE, per germline (reference sequence). Trimming removed 4 bases from V and 9 bases from J; junction bases left unmatched: 18. The CDR3 is 17 residues long. As DNA, the CDR3 is TGTGCCAGCAGCCGTCCCGGAAGGCGGGAGGATTATGGTGAGCAGTTCTTC. Protein sequence: CASSRPGRREDYGEQFF.

This clone was observed once. The chain links TRBV15 to TRBJ2-2; weak D call: TRBD2 (6 bases). With 7 bases removed from V and 6 bases from J, the gap between germline ends came to 15 bases. Germline CDR1 reads LNHNV; CDR2 reads YYDKDF (reference sequence). This CDR3 is built from 14 residues. Here the CDR3 DNA reads TGTGCCACCAAAATCGGGGGAGTCGCCGGGGAGCTGTTTTTT. This gives the protein CATKIGGVAGELFF.

The chain joins TRBV30 to TRBJ1-4, with D unresolved. V was clipped by 0 bases and J by 2 bases, with 7 bases between them. CDR3 size: 14 residues. CDR1 GTSNPN and CDR2 SVGIG come from the germline V gene (reference sequence). The CDR3 protein is CAWSVWRTNEKLFF. The CDR3 DNA follows: TGTGCCTGGAGTGTCTGGCGGACTAATGAAAAACTGTTTTTT.

The rearrangement links TRBV2 to TRBJ2-7, with 11 bases fitting TRBD2. The germline gives CDR1 SNHLY, CDR2 FYNNEI. The length of the CDR3 is 15 residues. The ends lost 5 bases at V and 5 bases at J; junction bases unmatched: 8. The CDR3 DNA is TGTGCCAGCAGTCCCCGGAGTAGCGGGGGGGACGAGCAGTACTTC. The encoded protein is CASSPRSSGGDEQYF.

The chain employs TRBV9 and TRBJ2-7; D uncertain. The CDR3 runs 15 residues. V lost 0 bases and J 4 bases, leaving 14 bases between the germline ends. CDR1 and CDR2 from the germline V gene are SGDLS and YYNGEE. The CDR3 spells CASSVGLVPEYEQYF. As DNA, the CDR3 is TGTGCCAGCAGCGTAGGGCTAGTCCCAGAGTACGAGCAGTACTTC.

Comments on this clone: This same CDR3 is encoded by further DNA sequences in the sample. The J gene is TRBJ2-3, the V gene TRBV11-3, with 13 bases aligning to TRBD2. The CDR3 sequence is 16 residues long. Germline assignment: CDR1 SGHNT and CDR2 YENEEA. V gave up 2 bases and J gave up 5 bases; unmatched junction bases: 4. Here the CDR3 reads CASSLYGLAGEDTQYF. As DNA, the CDR3 is TGTGCCAGCAGCTTATACGGACTAGCGGGAGAAGATACGCAGTATTTT.